One sample yielded the 2 T cell receptor beta chains listed below, sequenced in a study of blood T cell repertoires in COVID-19. Generated by immunoSEQ multiplex PCR, the TCRdb table keeps only in-frame clones and is missing some. The table lists some 150,000 clones, around three quarters of them singletons. The material sequenced was peripheral blood. These receptors were obtained from a man older than 75 with acute or convalescent COVID-19.

This clone was counted a few times. The chain is built from TRBV5-1 and TRBJ1-1; D remains ambiguous. Per the germline V gene, CDR1 is SGHRS and CDR2 is YFSETQ. The CDR3 runs to 15 residues. Trimming shortened V by 1 base and J by 3 bases, and 13 bases separated the two germline ends. CDR3 sequence reads: CASSLNDVGDTEAFF. The CDR3 DNA is TGCGCCAGCAGCTTGAATGACGTCGGAGACACTGAAGCTTTCTTT. Drawing the rest from reference TRBV5-1 and TRBJ1-1, the complete variable domain is KAGVTQTPRYLIKTRGQQVTLSCSPISGHRSVSWYQQTPGQGLQFLFEYFSETQRNKGNFPGRFSGRQFSNSRSEMNVSTLELGDSALYLCASSLNDVGDTEAFFGQGTRLTVV.

V is TRBV5-1 and J is TRBJ1-1; D unresolved. The V gene lost 4 bases and the J gene lost 4 bases, with 14 bases spanning the gap. Germline values: CDR1 SGHRS, CDR2 YFSETQ. This CDR3 has 14 amino acids. CDR3 residues: CASSGREGITEAFF. CDR3 DNA: TGCGCCAGCAGCGGTCGGGAAGGGATCACTGAAGCTTTCTTT.